These 10 T cell receptor beta chains were all obtained from the same sample, sequenced in a study of blood T cell repertoires in COVID-19 (dated by TCRdb to 2020 to 2022). Library construction relied on the immunoSEQ multiplex PCR assay. TCRdb took this table from immuneACCESS and kept in-frame rearrangements with V and J called. Such tables lack part of the clones; where checked against another copy, unresolved V genes explain under half of the gap, and the rest is unexplained. This sample holds fewer than 130,000 clones; 65% to 90% were observed only once. The top ten hold 16% of the sample. The material sequenced was peripheral blood. The receptor source for this set is a woman aged 60-75 years with acute or convalescent COVID-19.

This sequence joins TRBV2 and TRBJ1-1; no definite D call. Germline CDR1 is SNHLY and CDR2 is FYNNEI. CDR3 length: 12 residues. V gave up 5 bases and J gave up 1 base, with 5 bases separating them. CDR3 nucleotide sequence: TGTGCCAGCAGTCGACAGAACACTGAAGCTTTCTTT. It yields the protein CASSRQNTEAFF.

The rearrangement links TRBV11-2 to TRBJ2-7; perhaps TRBD2 as D (5 bases). Deletions cut 5 bases from V and 7 bases from J, with 12 bases between. The CDR3 is 12 residues long. CDR1 is SGHAT and CDR2 is FQNNGV in the germline V gene. CDR3 in DNA: TGTGCCAGCAGCCGGGGTATTGAAGAGCAGTACTTC. Translated, it gives CASSRGIEEQYF.

This sequence joins TRBV30 and TRBJ1-3; D is unclear. This CDR3 comprises 13 residues. CDR1 and CDR2 (germline): GTSNPN, SVGIG (reference sequence). The ends were cut back, 3 bases at V and 3 bases at J, with 9 bases in the middle. Here the CDR3 DNA reads TGTGCCTGGAGGGGCTCGTTTGGAAACACCATATATTTT. Protein sequence: CAWRGSFGNTIYF.

The chain employs TRBV4-3 and TRBJ1-4; D is unresolved. Trimming cost V 0 bases and J 6 bases, with 14 bases left between them. CDR1 is LGHNA and CDR2 is YSLEER in the germline V gene. CDR3 length: 16 amino acids. As DNA, the CDR3 is TGCGCCAGCAGCCAAGATGTCAACCGGTTGGATGAAAAACTGTTTTTT. It is translated as CASSQDVNRLDEKLFF.

The gene calls are TRBV5-4 and TRBJ1-2, with D uncertain. The germline V gene encodes CDR1 SGHNT and CDR2 YYREEE (reference sequence). V was clipped by 1 base and J by 3 bases, with 10 bases between them. The CDR3 is 14 amino acids. DNA of the CDR3: TGTGCCAGCAGCTTGTTACAGATGGACTATGGCTACACCTTC. Encoded protein: CASSLLQMDYGYTF.

The rearrangement uses TRBV7-9 and TRBJ2-1; 8 positions agree with TRBD2. This CDR3 has 16 amino acids. Looked up from germline, CDR1 is SEHNR and CDR2 is FQNEAQ (reference sequence). The trim removed 5 bases at V and 7 bases at J, leaving 13 bases unmatched. CDR3 nucleotide sequence: TGTGCCAGCAGCCCGGCCCTAGGCGGGGGGACAAATGAGCAGTTCTTC. Translating it yields CASSPALGGGTNEQFF.

The table lists this clone with a few counts. This rearrangement joins TRBV6-2 or TRBV6-3 to TRBJ2-7; D perhaps matches TRBD2 (6 bases). The CDR3 runs to 13 residues. V was clipped by 6 bases and J by 4 bases, with 13 bases between them. Germline V gene lookup returns CDR1 MNHEY and CDR2 SVGEGT. The CDR3 coding sequence is TGTGCCAGCAGCCTAGGGACTGGGTACGAGCAGTACTTC. This gives the protein CASSLGTGYEQYF.

Written as DNA, the CDR3 is TGTGCCAGCAGTTGGTTTACATCCACAACTAATGAAAAACTGTTTTTT. Translation: CASSWFTSTTNEKLFF. The chain couples TRBV6-5 to TRBJ1-4; D remains unclear. With 4 bases removed from V and 0 bases from J, the gap between germline ends came to 12 bases. In germline, CDR1 is MNHEY, CDR2 SVGAGI. This CDR3 comprises 16 residues.

The chain recombines TRBV12-3 or TRBV12-4 with TRBJ1-1; D is uncertain. The CDR3 runs 12 residues. V dropped 0 bases and J dropped 11 bases, with 10 bases sitting between them. The CDR3, as DNA: TGTGCCAGCAGTTTAGCGCGGAGGATGGCTTTCTTT. This translates into CASSLARRMAFF.

To note about this clone: Additional DNA sequences in this sample encode the identical CDR3. The CDR3 spells CASSQDRANYGYTF. CDR3 DNA sequence: TGCGCCAGCAGCCAAGATCGGGCTAACTATGGCTACACCTTC. V and J are TRBV4-1 and TRBJ1-2; D unresolved. The CDR3 sequence is 14 residues long. Deletions cut 0 bases from V and 0 bases from J, with 5 bases between. CDR1 is MGHRA and CDR2 is YSYEKL in the germline V gene.